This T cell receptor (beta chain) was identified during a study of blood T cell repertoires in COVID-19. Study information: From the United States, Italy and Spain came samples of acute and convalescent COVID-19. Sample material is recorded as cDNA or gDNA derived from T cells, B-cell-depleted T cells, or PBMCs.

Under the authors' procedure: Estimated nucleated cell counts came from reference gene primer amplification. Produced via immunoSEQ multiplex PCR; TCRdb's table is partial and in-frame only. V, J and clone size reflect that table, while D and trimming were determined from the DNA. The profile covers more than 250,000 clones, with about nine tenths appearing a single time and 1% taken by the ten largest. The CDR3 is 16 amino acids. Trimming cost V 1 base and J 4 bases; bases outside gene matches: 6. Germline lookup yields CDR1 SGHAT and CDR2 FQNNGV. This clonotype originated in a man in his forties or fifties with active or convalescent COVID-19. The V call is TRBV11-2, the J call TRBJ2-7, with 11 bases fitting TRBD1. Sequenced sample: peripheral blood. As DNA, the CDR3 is TGTGCCAGCAGCTTAGGGGCTGGGACAGGGGGTTACGAGCAGTACTTC. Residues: CASSLGAGTGGYEQYF.